This TCR beta chain comes out of a study of cytomegalovirus exposure and HLA in healthy donors. Both 60 Vbeta primers and 13 Jbeta primers went into the PCR. This table comes from immunoSEQ multiplex PCR, and its TCRdb copy is limited to in-frame clones, with some not included. Recorded for this sample: around 50,000 clones. After removal of 5 bases from V and 0 bases from J, the junction contained 10 bases not matched to a gene. The CDR3 runs to 16 residues. From germline, CDR1 is SQVTM and CDR2 ANQGSEA. This sequence was found in a male donor in good health and CMV-seronegative. The gene calls are TRBV29-1 and TRBJ2-1; TRBD1 matches 7 bases. Material: PBMCs. The CDR3 sequence is CSVRLWGQSSYNEQFF. The CDR3 bases are TGCAGCGTTAGGCTCTGGGGACAGAGCTCCTACAATGAGCAGTTCTTC.